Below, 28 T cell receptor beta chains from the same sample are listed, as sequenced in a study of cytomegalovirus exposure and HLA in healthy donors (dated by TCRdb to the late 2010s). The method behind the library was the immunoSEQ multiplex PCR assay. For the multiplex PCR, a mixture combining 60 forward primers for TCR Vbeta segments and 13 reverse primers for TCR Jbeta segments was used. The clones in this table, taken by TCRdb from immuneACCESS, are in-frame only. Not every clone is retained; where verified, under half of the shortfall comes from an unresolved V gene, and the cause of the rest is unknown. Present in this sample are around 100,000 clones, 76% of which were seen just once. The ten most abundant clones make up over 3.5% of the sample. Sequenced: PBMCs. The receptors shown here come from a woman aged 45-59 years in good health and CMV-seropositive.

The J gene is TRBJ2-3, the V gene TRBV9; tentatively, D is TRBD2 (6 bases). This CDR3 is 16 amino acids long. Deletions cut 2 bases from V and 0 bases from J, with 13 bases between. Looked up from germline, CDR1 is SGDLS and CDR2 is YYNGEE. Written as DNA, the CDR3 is TGTGCCAGCAGCGTCAGCCGGGAGCATAGCACAGATACGCAGTATTTT. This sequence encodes CASSVSREHSTDTQYF. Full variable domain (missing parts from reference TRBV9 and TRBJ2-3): DSGVTQTPKHLITATGQRVTLRCSPRSGDLSVYWYQQSLDQGLQFLIQYYNGEERAKGNILERFSAQQFPDLHSELNLSSLELGDSALYFCASSVSREHSTDTQYFGPGTRLTVL.

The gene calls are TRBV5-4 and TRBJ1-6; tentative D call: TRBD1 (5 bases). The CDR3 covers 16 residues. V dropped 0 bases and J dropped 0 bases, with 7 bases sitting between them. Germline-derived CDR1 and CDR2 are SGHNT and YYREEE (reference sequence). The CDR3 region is CASSLGQNSYNSPLHF. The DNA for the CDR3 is TGTGCCAGCAGCTTGGGACAGAACTCCTATAATTCACCCCTCCACTTT. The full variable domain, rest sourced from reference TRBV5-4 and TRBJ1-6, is ETGVTQSPTHLIKTRGQQVTLRCSSQSGHNTVSWYQQALGQGPQFIFQYYREEENGRGNFPPRFSGLQFPNYSSELNVNALELDDSALYLCASSLGQNSYNSPLHFGNGTRLTVT.

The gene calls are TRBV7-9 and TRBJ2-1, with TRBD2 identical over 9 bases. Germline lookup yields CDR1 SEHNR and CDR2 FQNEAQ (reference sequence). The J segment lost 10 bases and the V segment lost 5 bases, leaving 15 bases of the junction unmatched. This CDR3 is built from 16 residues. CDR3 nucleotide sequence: TGTGCCAGCAGCCCCCCGGGGGGCGGGGGGGCAGAAGAGCAGTTCTTC. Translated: CASSPPGGGGAEEQFF.

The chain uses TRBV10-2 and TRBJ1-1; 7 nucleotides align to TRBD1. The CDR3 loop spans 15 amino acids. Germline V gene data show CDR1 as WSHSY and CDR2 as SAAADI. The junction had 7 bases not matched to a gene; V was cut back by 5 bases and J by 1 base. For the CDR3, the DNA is TGCGCCAGCAGTCATTGGACAGGATCGAACACTGAAGCTTTCTTT. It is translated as CASSHWTGSNTEAFF.

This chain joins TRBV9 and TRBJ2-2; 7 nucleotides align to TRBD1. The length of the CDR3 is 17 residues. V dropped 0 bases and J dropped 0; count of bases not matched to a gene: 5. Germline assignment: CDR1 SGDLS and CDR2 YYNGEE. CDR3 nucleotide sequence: TGTGCCAGCAGCGTAGCGAAGGGGGCCCCGAACACCGGGGAGCTGTTTTTT. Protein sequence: CASSVAKGAPNTGELFF.

The CDR3 DNA follows: TGTGCCAGCAGACGACAGGGAGAAGCTTTCTTT. It is translated as CASRRQGEAFF. This chain joins TRBV6-6 and TRBJ1-1; 7 bases align to TRBD1. This CDR3 has 11 amino acids. The germline gives CDR1 MNHNY, CDR2 SVGAGI (reference sequence). The V segment lost 6 bases and the J segment 8 bases; nucleotides outside the gene matches: 3.

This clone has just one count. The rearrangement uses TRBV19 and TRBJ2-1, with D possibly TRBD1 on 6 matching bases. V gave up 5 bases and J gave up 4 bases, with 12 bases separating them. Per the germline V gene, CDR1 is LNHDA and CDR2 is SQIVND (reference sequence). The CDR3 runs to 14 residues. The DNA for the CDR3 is TGTGCCAGTAGTTCCGGGACAAATTACAATGAGCAGTTCTTC. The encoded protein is CASSSGTNYNEQFF.

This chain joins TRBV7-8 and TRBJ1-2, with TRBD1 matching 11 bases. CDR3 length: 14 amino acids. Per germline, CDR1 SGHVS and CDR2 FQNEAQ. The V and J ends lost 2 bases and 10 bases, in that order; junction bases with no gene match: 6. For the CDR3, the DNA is TGTGCCAGCAGCTTATCAAGGACAGGGGGCATCTACACCTTC. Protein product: CASSLSRTGGIYTF.

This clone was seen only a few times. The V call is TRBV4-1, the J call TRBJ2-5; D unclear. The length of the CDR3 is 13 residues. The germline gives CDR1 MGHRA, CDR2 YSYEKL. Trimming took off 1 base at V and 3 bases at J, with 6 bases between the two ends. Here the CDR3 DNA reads TGCGCCAGCAGCCAAGTAGGAGAAGAGACCCAGTACTTC. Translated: CASSQVGEETQYF.

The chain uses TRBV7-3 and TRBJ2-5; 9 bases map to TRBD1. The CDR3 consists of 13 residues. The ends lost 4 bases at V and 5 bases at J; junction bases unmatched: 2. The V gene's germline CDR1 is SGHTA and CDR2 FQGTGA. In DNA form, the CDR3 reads TGTGCCAGCAGCTACAGGGGGCAGGAGACCCAGTACTTC. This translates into CASSYRGQETQYF.

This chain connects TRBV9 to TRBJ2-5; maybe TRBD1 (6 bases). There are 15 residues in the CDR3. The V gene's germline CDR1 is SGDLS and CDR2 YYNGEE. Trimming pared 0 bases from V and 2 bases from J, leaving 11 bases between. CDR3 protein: CASSVVQGGQETQYF. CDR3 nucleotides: TGTGCCAGCAGCGTAGTACAGGGTGGTCAAGAGACCCAGTACTTC.

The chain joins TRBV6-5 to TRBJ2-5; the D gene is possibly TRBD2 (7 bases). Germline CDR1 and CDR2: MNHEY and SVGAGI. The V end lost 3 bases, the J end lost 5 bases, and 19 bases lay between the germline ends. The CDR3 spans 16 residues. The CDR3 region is CASSYSVRGPTETQYF. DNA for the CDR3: TGTGCCAGCAGTTATTCCGTGCGGGGGCCTACGGAGACCCAGTACTTC.

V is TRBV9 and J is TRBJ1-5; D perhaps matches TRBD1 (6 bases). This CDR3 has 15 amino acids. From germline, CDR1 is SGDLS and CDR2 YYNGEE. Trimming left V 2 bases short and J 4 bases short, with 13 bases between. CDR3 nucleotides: TGTGCCAGCAGCGTCGGGACAACGCCTAATCAGCCCCAGCATTTT. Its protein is CASSVGTTPNQPQHF.

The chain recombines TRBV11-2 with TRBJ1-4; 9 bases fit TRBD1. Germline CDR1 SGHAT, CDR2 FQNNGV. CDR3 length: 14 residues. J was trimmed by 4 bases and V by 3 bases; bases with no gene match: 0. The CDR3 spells CASSLGQGNEKLFF. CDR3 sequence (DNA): TGTGCCAGCAGCTTGGGACAGGGTAATGAAAAACTGTTTTTT.

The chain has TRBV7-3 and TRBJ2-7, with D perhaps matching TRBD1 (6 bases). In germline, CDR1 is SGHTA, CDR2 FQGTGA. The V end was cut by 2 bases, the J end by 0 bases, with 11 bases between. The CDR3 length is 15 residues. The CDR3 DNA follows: TGTGCCAGCAGCTTATCTCCAGGGGCCTCCTACGAGCAGTACTTC. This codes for CASSLSPGASYEQYF.

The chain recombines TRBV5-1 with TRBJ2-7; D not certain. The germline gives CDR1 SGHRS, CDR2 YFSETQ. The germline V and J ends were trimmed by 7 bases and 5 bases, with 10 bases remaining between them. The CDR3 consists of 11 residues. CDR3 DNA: TGCGCCAGCGCCGTCCGGGACGAGCAGTACTTC. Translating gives CASAVRDEQYF.

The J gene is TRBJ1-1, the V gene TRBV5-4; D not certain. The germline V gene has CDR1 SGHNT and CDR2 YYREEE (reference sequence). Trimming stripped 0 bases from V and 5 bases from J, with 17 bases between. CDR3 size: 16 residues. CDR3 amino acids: CASSLDVLGRRTEAFF. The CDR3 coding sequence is TGTGCCAGCAGCTTGGATGTTCTCGGGAGGAGGACTGAAGCTTTCTTT.

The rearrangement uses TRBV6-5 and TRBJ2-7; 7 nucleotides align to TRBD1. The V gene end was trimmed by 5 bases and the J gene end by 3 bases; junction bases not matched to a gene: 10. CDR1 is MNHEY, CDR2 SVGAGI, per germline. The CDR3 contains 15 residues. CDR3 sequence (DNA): TGTGCCAGCAGTATACAGACAGGGAGATTCTACGAGCAGTACTTC. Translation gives CASSIQTGRFYEQYF.

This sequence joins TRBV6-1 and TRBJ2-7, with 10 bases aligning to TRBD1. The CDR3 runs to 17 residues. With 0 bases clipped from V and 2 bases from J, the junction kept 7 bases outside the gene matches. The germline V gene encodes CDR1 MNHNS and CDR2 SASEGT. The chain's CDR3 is CASSEAFPGTGAYEQYF. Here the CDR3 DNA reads TGTGCCAGCAGTGAAGCGTTCCCCGGGACAGGGGCCTACGAGCAGTACTTC.

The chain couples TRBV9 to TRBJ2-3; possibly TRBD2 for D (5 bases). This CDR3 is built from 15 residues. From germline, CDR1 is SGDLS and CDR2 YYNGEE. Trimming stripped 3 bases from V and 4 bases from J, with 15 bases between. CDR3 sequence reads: CASSAQLERADTQYF. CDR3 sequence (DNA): TGTGCCAGCAGCGCCCAGCTTGAGAGGGCAGATACGCAGTATTTT.

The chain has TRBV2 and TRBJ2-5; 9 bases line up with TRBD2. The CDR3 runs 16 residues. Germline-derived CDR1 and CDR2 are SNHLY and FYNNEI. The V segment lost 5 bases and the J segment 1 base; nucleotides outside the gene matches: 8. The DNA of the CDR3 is TGTGCCAGCAGTAGTATTAGCGGGGGCCTCCAAGAGACCCAGTACTTC. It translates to CASSSISGGLQETQYF.

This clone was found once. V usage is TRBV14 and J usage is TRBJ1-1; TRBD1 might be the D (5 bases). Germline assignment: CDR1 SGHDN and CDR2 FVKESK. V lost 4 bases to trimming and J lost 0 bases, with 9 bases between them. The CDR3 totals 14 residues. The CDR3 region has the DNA TGTGCCAGCAGCCGAGACAGCGTGAACACTGAAGCTTTCTTT. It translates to CASSRDSVNTEAFF.

CDR3 sequence (DNA): TGTGCCAGCAGCCGACACGACAGGCGGGAGACCCAGTACTTC. As protein: CASSRHDRRETQYF. V is TRBV7-9 and J is TRBJ2-5, with D possibly being TRBD1 (6 bases). V lost 5 bases to trimming and J lost 5 bases, with 15 bases between them. Per germline, CDR1 SEHNR and CDR2 FQNEAQ (reference sequence). There are 14 residues in the CDR3.

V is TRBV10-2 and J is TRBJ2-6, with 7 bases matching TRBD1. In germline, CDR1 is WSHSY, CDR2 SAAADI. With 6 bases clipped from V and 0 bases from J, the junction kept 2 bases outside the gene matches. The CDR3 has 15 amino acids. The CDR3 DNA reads TGCGCCAGCAGAGGGGGCAACTCTGGGGCCAACGTCCTGACTTTC. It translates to CASRGGNSGANVLTF.

The CDR3 coding sequence is TGTGCCACCAGCAGAGATCCCCTAATGACACGCGGCAATCAGCCCCAGCATTTT. Its translation is CATSRDPLMTRGNQPQHF. This chain links TRBV15 with TRBJ1-5; no definite D call. The CDR3 is 18 residues long. Trimming took off 0 bases at V and 2 bases at J, with 17 bases between the two ends. Germline V lookup: CDR1 LNHNV, CDR2 YYDKDF (reference sequence).

The DNA for the CDR3 is TGTGCCAGCAGTTACTCGACAGGTGGTGGCTACACCTTC. It encodes CASSYSTGGGYTF. The chain is built from TRBV6-6 and TRBJ1-2, with D tentatively TRBD1 (6 bases). The CDR3 spans 13 residues. V was cut by 0 bases and J by 7 bases, with 9 bases left in between. CDR1 is MNHNY, CDR2 SVGAGI, per germline (reference sequence).

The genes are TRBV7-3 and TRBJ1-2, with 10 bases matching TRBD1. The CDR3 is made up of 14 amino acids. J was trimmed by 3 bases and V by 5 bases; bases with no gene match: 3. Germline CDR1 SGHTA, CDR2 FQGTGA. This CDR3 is CASSPGTGDYGYTF. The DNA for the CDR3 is TGTGCCAGCAGCCCTGGGACAGGGGACTATGGCTACACCTTC.

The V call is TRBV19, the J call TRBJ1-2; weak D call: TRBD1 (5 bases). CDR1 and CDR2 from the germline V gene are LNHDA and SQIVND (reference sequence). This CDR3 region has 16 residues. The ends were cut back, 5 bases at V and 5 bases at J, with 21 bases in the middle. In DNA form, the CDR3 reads TGTGCCAGTAGTCTACGGGGCGAGGGGAGGAGGTATGGCTACACCTTC. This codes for CASSLRGEGRRYGYTF.